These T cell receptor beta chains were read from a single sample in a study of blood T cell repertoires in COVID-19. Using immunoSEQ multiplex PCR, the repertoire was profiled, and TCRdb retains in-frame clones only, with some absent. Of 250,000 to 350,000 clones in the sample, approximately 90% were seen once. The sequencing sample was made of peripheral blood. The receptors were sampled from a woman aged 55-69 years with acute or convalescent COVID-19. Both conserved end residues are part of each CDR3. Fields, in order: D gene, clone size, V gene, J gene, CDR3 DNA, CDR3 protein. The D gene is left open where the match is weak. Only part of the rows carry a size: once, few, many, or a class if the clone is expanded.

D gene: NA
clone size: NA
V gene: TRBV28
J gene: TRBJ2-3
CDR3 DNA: TGTGCCAGCGCCCCGATCGGGGGGCCTAGCACAGATACGCAGTATTTT
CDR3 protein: CASAPIGGPSTDTQYF

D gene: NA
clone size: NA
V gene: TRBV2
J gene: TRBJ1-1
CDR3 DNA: TGTGCCAGCAGCCGGGACTTGAACACTGAAGCTTTCTTT
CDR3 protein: CASSRDLNTEAFF

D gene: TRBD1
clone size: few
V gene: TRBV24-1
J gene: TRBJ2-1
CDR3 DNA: TGTGCCACCAGTGATGGGACAGGCCGCGACTACAATGAGCAGTTCTTC
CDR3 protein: CATSDGTGRDYNEQFF

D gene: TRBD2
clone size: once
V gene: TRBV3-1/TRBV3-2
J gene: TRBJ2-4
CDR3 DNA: TGTGCCAGCAGCTCCTGGACTAGCGGGACATCCACTGAGGGAAACATTCAGTACTTC
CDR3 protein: CASSSWTSGTSTEGNIQYF

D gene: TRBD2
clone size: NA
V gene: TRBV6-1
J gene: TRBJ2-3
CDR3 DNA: TGTGCCAGCAGTGCCCTAGCGGGGGGGCCGACAGATACGCAGTATTTT
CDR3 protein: CASSALAGGPTDTQYF

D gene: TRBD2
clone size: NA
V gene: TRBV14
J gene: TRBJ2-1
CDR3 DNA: TGTGCCAGCAGCTCTTGGACTAGCGGGACCTACAATGAGCAGTTCTTC
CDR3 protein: CASSSWTSGTYNEQFF

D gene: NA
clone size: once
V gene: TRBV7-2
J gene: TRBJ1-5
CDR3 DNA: TGTGCCAGCAGCAGCGTCCTAGATGATCAGCCCCAGCATTTT
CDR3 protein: CASSSVLDDQPQHF

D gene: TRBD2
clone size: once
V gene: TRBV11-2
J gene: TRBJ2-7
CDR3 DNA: TGTGCCAGCAGCTTACTAGCGGGGGGGCTCGAGCAGTACTTC
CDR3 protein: CASSLLAGGLEQYF

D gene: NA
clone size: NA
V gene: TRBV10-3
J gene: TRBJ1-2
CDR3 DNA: TGTGCCATCAGTGAAGCAGGGATCAACTATGGCTACACCTTC
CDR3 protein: CAISEAGINYGYTF

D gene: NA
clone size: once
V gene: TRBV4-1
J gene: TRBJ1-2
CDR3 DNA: TGCGCCAGCAGCCAAGGGACAGAATTCCTCTATGGCTACACCTTC
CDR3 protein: CASSQGTEFLYGYTF

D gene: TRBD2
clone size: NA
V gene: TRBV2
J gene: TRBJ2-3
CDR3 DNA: TGTGCCAGCAGCCTGAGGGCTAGCGGGGGTTCAGATACGCAGTATTTT
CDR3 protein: CASSLRASGGSDTQYF

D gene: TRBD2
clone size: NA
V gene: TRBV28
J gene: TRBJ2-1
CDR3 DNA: TGTGCCAGCAGTTTGGCGGGGGAAGTTAGCAATGAGCAGTTCTTC
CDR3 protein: CASSLAGEVSNEQFF

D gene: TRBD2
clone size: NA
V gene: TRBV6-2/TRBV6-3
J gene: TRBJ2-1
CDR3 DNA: TGTGCCAGCAGTTACCTATCCCTAGCGGGGGTAAGCTCCTACAATGAGCAGTTCTTC
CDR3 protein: CASSYLSLAGVSSYNEQFF

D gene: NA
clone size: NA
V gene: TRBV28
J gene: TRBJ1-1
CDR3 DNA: TGTGCCAGCAGTTTACTCAGGATCGGGACATTGAACACTGAAGCTTTCTTT
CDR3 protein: CASSLLRIGTLNTEAFF

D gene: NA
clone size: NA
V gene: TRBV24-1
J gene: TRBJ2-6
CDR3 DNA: TGTGCCACCAGTGATGGCCCGGGGGTCCTGACTTTC
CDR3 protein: CATSDGPGVLTF

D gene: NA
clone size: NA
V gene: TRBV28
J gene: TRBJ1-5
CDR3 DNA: TGTGCCAGCAGTTTATGGGACACCAATCAGCCCCAGCATTTT
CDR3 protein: CASSLWDTNQPQHF

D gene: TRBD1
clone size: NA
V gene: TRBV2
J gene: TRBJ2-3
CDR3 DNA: TGTGCCAGCAGGGATACAGGGGGCAGCACAGATACGCAGTATTTT
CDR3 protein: CASRDTGGSTDTQYF

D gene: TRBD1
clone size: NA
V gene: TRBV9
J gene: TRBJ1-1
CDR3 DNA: TGTGCCAGCAGCGCCAGGGGGATCGGGACTGAAGCTTTCTTT
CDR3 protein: CASSARGIGTEAFF

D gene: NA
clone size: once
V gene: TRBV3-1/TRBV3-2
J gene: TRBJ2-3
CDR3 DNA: TGTGCCAGCAGCCAAGCGCGGCTGAATACGCAGTATTTT
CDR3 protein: CASSQARLNTQYF

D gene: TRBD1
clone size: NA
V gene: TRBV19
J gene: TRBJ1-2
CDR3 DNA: TGTGCCAGTAGTGGCCGGGACAGCTATGGCTACACCTTC
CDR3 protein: CASSGRDSYGYTF

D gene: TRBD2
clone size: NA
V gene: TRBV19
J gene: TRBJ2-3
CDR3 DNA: TGTGCCAGTAGTCCCACCAGCGGGGGGCGGGGGGATACGCAGTATTTT
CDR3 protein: CASSPTSGGRGDTQYF